What follows describes a single T cell receptor beta chain. Its specificity is not known. Sorted-subset replicate PCR reactions contained roughly 200 ng DNA, corresponding to some 30,000 T cell genomes. Repertoires were generated with immunoSEQ multiplex PCR, while TCRdb's copy carries only in-frame clones and drops some. The table lists about 1 million clones, around four fifths of them singletons. This specimen comes from a study of shared clonotypes between healthy human individuals. Study as a whole: Each donor had three CD4 naive, three CD4 memory, two CD8 naive and one CD8 memory plate.

Memory CD4+ cells were the fraction left after CD45RA+ naive selection. Study-level results: When naive CD4 clonotypes were compared across a handful of donors, approximately 5% were shared.

This receptor was identified in a man aged 18 to 35 in good health. The sample was memory CD4+ T cells sorted from blood. Specified subset: CD45RA-negative fraction.

The CDR3 reads CAISESRPTRNEQFF. DNA for the CDR3: TGTGCCATCAGTGAGTCGAGGCCGACTCGTAATGAGCAGTTCTTC. The rearrangement joins TRBV10-3 to TRBJ2-1; D is undetermined. V dropped 0 bases and J dropped 7 bases, with 13 bases sitting between them. Germline loops: CDR1 ENHRY, CDR2 SYGVKD. This CDR3 region has 15 residues.